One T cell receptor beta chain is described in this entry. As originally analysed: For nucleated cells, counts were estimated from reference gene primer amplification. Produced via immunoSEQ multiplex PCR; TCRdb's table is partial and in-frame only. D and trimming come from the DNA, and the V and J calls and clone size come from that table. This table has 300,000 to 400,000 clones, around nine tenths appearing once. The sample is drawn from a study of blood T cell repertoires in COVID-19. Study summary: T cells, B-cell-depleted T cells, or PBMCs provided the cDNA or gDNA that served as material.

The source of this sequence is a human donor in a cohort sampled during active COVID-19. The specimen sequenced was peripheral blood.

The CDR3 nucleotides are TGTGCCAGCAGCTTGGCCCCAACCCCCGGGGAGGACGGGGAGCTGTTTTTT. The encoded protein is CASSLAPTPGEDGELFF. The chain uses TRBV5-4 and TRBJ2-2, with D possibly being TRBD2 (6 bases). Trimming removed 0 bases from V and 7 bases from J, with 19 bases in between. There are 17 residues in the CDR3. The germline V gene encodes CDR1 SGHNT and CDR2 YYREEE (reference sequence). The full variable domain, rest sourced from reference TRBV5-4 and TRBJ2-2, is ETGVTQSPTHLIKTRGQQVTLRCSSQSGHNTVSWYQQALGQGPQFIFQYYREEENGRGNFPPRFSGLQFPNYSSELNVNALELDDSALYLCASSLAPTPGEDGELFFGEGSRLTVL.